One and the same sample provided the 2 T cell receptor beta chains below, sequenced in a study of blood T cell repertoires in COVID-19. Sequencing used immunoSEQ multiplex PCR; TCRdb keeps in-frame clones, though not all of them. The sample carries roughly 230,000 clones, around 84% recorded once. Material: peripheral blood. These receptor sequences come from a woman over 75 with COVID-19, enrolled during active disease.

The rearrangement links TRBV21-1 to TRBJ2-7; the table gives TRBD1 as D, unverified against the DNA. TRBV21-1 is given as a pseudogene. The CDR3 loop spans 17 amino acids. CDR3 coding DNA: TGTGCCAGCAGCAAAGCGCGGACAGGGAACGTCTACTACGAGCAGTACTTC. Protein product: CASSKARTGNVYYEQYF.

The chain has TRBV5-6 and TRBJ2-1; TRBD2 matches 9 bases. CDR3 length: 16 residues. V was clipped by 0 bases and J by 10 bases; unmatched bases: 11. CDR1 and CDR2 (germline): SGHDT, YYEEEE. CDR3: CASSLAGGGGAREQFF. The CDR3 bases are TGTGCCAGCAGCTTGGCCGGTGGCGGGGGGGCCAGGGAGCAGTTCTTC.